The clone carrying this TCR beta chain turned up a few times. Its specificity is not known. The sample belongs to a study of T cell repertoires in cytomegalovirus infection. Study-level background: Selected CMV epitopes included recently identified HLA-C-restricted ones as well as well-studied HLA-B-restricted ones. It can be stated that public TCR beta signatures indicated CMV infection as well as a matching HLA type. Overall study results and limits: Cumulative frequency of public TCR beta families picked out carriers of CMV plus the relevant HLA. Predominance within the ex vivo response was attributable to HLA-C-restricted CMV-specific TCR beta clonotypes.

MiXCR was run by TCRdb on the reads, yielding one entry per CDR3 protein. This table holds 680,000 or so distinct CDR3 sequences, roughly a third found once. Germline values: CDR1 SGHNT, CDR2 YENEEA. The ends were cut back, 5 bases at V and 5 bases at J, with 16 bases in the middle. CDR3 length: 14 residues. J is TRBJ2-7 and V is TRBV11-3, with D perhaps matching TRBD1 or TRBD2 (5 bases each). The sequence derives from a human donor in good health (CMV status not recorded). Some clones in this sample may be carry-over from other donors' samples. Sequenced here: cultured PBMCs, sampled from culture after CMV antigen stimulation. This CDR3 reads CASSPSVGGNEQYF. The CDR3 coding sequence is TGTGCCAGCAGCCCAAGCGTTGGGGGTAACGAGCAGTACTTC.